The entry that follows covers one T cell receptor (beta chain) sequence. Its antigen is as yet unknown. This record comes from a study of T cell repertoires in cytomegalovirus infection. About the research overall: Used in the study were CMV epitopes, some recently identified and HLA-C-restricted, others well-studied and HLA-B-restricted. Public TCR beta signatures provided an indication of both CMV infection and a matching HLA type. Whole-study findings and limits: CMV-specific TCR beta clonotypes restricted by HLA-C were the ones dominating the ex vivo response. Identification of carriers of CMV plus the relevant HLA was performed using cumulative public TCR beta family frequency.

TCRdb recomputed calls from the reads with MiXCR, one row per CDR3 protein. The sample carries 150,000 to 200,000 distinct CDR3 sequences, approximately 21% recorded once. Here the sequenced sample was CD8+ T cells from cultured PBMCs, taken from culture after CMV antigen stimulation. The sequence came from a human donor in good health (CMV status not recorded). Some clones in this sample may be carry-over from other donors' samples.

The CDR3 DNA reads TGTGCCAGCAGTGCTGTTGGCTCCAGCTCCTACAATGAGCAGTTCTTC. This translates into CASSAVGSSSYNEQFF. The rearrangement uses TRBV2 and TRBJ2-1; D gene unclear. The length of the CDR3 is 16 residues. Trimming shortened V by 4 bases and J by 0 bases, and 13 bases separated the two germline ends. The germline gives CDR1 SNHLY, CDR2 FYNNEI.